This TCR beta chain was recorded in a study of neoadjuvant anti-PD-1 for oral cavity cancer. Study-level points and caveats: TCR analyses covered only three patients per response group. Higher pretreatment blood Treg/Th17 ratios correlated with higher pretreatment blood and lower post-treatment tumor TCRbeta clonality.

TCRdb's copy holds only in-frame clones and misses some; the assay was immunoSEQ multiplex PCR. The sample lists over 11,000 clones; roughly 73% were seen once. Germline V gene data show CDR1 as SGHAT and CDR2 as FQDESV (reference sequence). With 5 bases clipped from V and 1 base from J, the junction kept 6 bases outside the gene matches. This CDR3 spans 15 amino acids. With regard to this clone: As yet, its antigen is unknown.

Regarding time point: after neoadjuvant nivolumab, at surgical resection. Analysis of PBMCs was direct, with no culture step. The receptor was isolated from a person aged 40-85 years with oral cavity squamous cell carcinoma. J is TRBJ2-5 and V is TRBV11-1; 8 nucleotides agree with TRBD2. The source material was PBMCs, sampled after nivolumab (anti-PD-1) treatment. The CDR3 DNA reads as TGTGCCAGCAGCGCGGGAGGTAGGGTCCAAGAGACCCAGTACTTC. Translated: CASSAGGRVQETQYF.